Here is one TCR beta chain with its context. Its antigen has not been determined. Per-nucleotide qualities are absent, and no much larger clonotype sits a single base away. This was a case-control study nested in a cohort of healthcare workers in London, UK, who had nasopharyngeal swab PCR tests and blood samples taken every week. Between 23 and 31 March 2020, the week of the UK lockdown, healthcare workers were enrolled and then followed up weekly for as long as 16 weeks. These data originate in a study of early T cells in non-severe SARS-CoV-2 infection (dated by TCRdb to the early 2020s). For the study in its entirety: Because TCR sequencing relied on bulk RNA taken from unsorted whole blood, pairing of alpha and beta chains was not possible.

Libraries came from 5' RACE. Sequencing took place on a NextSeq 500. In the TCR library protocol, unique molecular identifiers were attached to individual cDNA molecules to correct for PCR bias and sequencing error. Sequencing covered both TCR alpha and beta chains, and within each sample the abundances of alpha and beta sequences were tightly co-correlated. The original methods were these. V gene, J gene and CDR3 annotation of TCR sequences was performed with Decombinator V4. TCRs were defined as expanded if a significant change between any two time points was detected under a Poisson model with p below 0.0001. TCR abundances were normalised to the total number of TCRs sequenced per sample and were expressed as counts per million. TRAV1-2 paired with TRAJ12, TRAJ20 or TRAJ33 defined MAIT TCRs, while TRAV10 paired with TRAJ18 defined iNKT TCRs. VDJdb, accessed 1 November 2021, was searched for CMV, EBV and SARS-CoV-2 annotated TCRs, excluding TCRs annotated for multiple antigens. Clones were called with MiXCR by TCRdb after fastp trimmed the public reads at Q25, and only in-frame beta chains were retained. Every CDR3 protein is listed once, alongside the most common genes and DNA of its rows. The V and J calls and clone size are TCRdb's, not the authors'. Within this sample are under 60,000 distinct CDR3 sequences, with approximately 10% of them counted one time only. The ten largest clones represent about 3.8% of the sample.

Overall study outcomes, separate from this receptor: VDJdb matching was skewed toward anti-spike CD8 responses, so virus-specific expansions were likely underestimated and private and CD4 specificities were missed.

The germline V gene supplies CDR1 SGDLS and CDR2 YYNGEE. For this chain, trimming is 0 bases at the V end and 0 bases at the J end, and the number of junction bases without a gene match is 10. Including cysteine and phenylalanine, the CDR3 has 19 amino acids. CDR3 DNA only is kept here, 57 bases in frame from base 1. The material sequenced was whole blood, taken at baseline. The chain uses TRBV9 and TRBJ2-3, with TRBD2 identical over 10 junction bases. The sequence was obtained from an adult who was a healthcare worker with PCR-confirmed SARS-CoV-2 infection or an uninfected control (not recorded which). The DNA is TGTGCCAGCAGCGTAGCGGTAGCGGGGGGCCACTCCAGCACAGATACGCAGTATTTT. Protein translation: CASSVAVAGGHSSTDTQYF. With all but the CDR3 taken from the reference TRBV9 and TRBJ2-3 genes, the full variable domain is: DSGVTQTPKHLITATGQRVTLRCSPRSGDLSVYWYQQSLDQGLQFLIQYYNGEERAKGNILERFSAQQFPDLHSELNLSSLELGDSALYFCASSVAVAGGHSSTDTQYFGPGTRLTVL.